A single sample gave rise to the 24 T cell receptor beta chains below, sequenced in a study of T cells in women clearing cervical HPV infection. Sequencing used immunoSEQ multiplex PCR; TCRdb keeps in-frame clones, though not all of them. Recorded here are about 40,000 clones; the top ten clones represent around 4.7%. The sequencing sample was made of blood buffy coat. The receptors stem from a woman aged 18 to 75 with a cervical HPV16 infection that either progressed to CIN3+ or cleared (not recorded which).

For this clone: The read terminates 3 residues ahead of where the CDR3 ends, so the germline J gene completes it. The J gene is TRBJ1-2, the V gene TRBV18; D not certain. Trimming cost V 2 bases and J 3 bases, with 13 bases left between them. CDR3 length: 15 residues. CDR1 and CDR2 from the germline V gene are KGHSH and LQKENI. CDR3 sequence reads: CASSPGTAAYYGYTF. Partial CDR3 DNA: TGTGCCAGCTCACCAGGCACAGCAGCTTACTATGGC.

With regard to this clone: Read data end 3 residues before the CDR3 end; the end is taken from the germline J gene. V and J are TRBV29-1 and TRBJ2-5; the D gene could be TRBD1 or TRBD2 (6 bases each). With 4 bases removed from V and 5 bases from J, the gap between germline ends came to 20 bases. The CDR3 length is 15 residues. Germline-derived CDR1 and CDR2 are SQVTM and ANQGSEA. The part of the CDR3 DNA that was read is TGCAGCGTTGGGAGGGGGAATAGCATTTCGGAGACC. It yields the protein CSVGRGNSISET. The whole CDR3 is CSVGRGNSISETQYF.

About this clone: The read terminates 3 residues before the CDR3 end, so the remaining end is supplied by the germline J gene. This chain uses TRBV19 with TRBJ1-5, with 9 bases identical to TRBD1. Germline CDR1 is LNHDA and CDR2 is SQIVND (reference sequence). The length of the CDR3 is 14 residues. V trimming: 5 bases; J trimming: 3 bases; junction bases outside the gene matches: 2. CDR3 DNA (partial): TGTGCCAGTAGTGACAGGGGGAACAATCAGCCC. Its protein product is CASSDRGNNQP. The full CDR3 is CASSDRGNNQPQHF.

Comments on this clone: The observed sequence ends 3 residues before the CDR3 terminus, with the missing tail filled in from the germline J gene. This chain connects TRBV6-2 or TRBV6-3 to TRBJ2-5, with no clear D. The V end was cut by 7 bases, the J end by 4 bases, with 13 bases between. Germline CDR1 MNHEY, CDR2 SVGEGT. This CDR3 contains 13 residues. The sequenced part of the CDR3 DNA is TGTGCCAGCATCGACATCCGATTAGAGACC. Amino acids: CASIDIRLET. The entire CDR3 protein is CASIDIRLETQYF.

Here the CDR3 reads CASRRKGPENTIYF. The DNA read from the CDR3 is TGTGCCAGCAGAAGGAAGGGGCCAGAAAACACC. The V call is TRBV7-9, the J call TRBJ1-3; D may be TRBD1 (5 bases). With the read ending 3 residues before the CDR3 end, the germline J gene is used to fill in that end. CDR3 size: 14 residues. In germline, CDR1 is SEHNR, CDR2 FQNEAQ (reference sequence). The ends were cut back, 6 bases at V and 6 bases at J, with 15 bases in the middle.

As for this clone: The read terminates 3 residues before the CDR3 end, so the remaining end is supplied by the germline J gene. This chain links TRBV5-1 with TRBJ2-1; 10 bases map to TRBD2. CDR3 size: 13 residues. Germline CDR1 is SGHRS and CDR2 is YFSETQ. V gave up 5 bases and J gave up 6 bases; unmatched junction bases: 2. The part of the CDR3 DNA that was read is TGCGCCAGCAGATTAGCGGGGGGCAATGAG. Residues: CASRLAGGNE. The entire CDR3 reads CASRLAGGNEQFF.

As concerns this clone: The observed sequence ends 3 residues before the CDR3 terminus, with the missing tail filled in from the germline J gene. The chain has TRBV6-2 or TRBV6-3 and TRBJ2-5, with TRBD2 matching over 8 bases. Germline CDR1 is MNHEY and CDR2 is SVGEGT. The CDR3 loop spans 14 amino acids. V lost 2 bases and J lost 5; bases outside the gene matches: 4. The sequenced CDR3 bases are TGTGCCAGCAGTTACGGCGGGGGGAGGGAGACC. As protein: CASSYGGGRET. The CDR3 in full is CASSYGGGRETQYF.

Remarks on this clone: With the read ending 3 residues before the CDR3 end, the germline J gene is used to fill in that end. The chain employs TRBV20-1 and TRBJ2-3; D unclear. Between the trimmed V and J ends, which lost 0 bases and 0 bases, there was a span of 7 bases. CDR3 length: 14 residues. CDR1 and CDR2 from the germline V gene are DFQATT and SNEGSKA (reference sequence). The chain's CDR3 is CSARDTGSTDTQYF. CDR3 DNA (partial): TGCAGTGCTAGAGATACTGGTAGCACAGATACG.

CDR3 sequence: CAWSEGAGGFNEQFF. The sequenced part of the CDR3 DNA is TGTGCCTGGAGTGAAGGAGCGGGGGGTTTCAATGAG. This rearrangement joins TRBV30 to TRBJ2-1; 9 bases match TRBD2. The CDR3 extends 3 residues past the end of the read, so its final part is completed from the germline J gene. CDR3 length equals 15 residues. With V trimmed by 1 base and J by 6 bases, 7 bases remained unmatched. Germline loops: CDR1 GTSNPN, CDR2 SVGIG (reference sequence).

In the case of this clone: The missing CDR3 end, 3 residues past where the read stops, is filled in from the germline J gene. This rearrangement joins TRBV11-2 to TRBJ1-1; D unresolved. Looked up from germline, CDR1 is SGHAT and CDR2 is FQNNGV. Trimming pared 5 bases from V and 3 bases from J, leaving 10 bases between. The CDR3 has 13 amino acids. The part of the CDR3 DNA that was read is TGTGCCAGCAGCCCAAGGTACGACACTGAA. Its protein is CASSPRYDTE. The full CDR3 protein reads CASSPRYDTEAFF.

To note about this clone: The read ends 3 residues early relative to the CDR3; the germline J gene fills the gap. The J gene is TRBJ2-2, the V gene TRBV2, with 7 positions matching TRBD2. CDR1 and CDR2 (germline): SNHLY, FYNNEI. The V gene end was trimmed by 6 bases and the J gene end by 6 bases; junction bases not matched to a gene: 7. This CDR3 contains 14 residues. CDR3 residues: CASRGLVGAGELFF. The covered CDR3 bases are TGTGCCAGCAGAGGACTAGTGGGGGCCGGGGAG.

In regard to this clone: The read ends 3 residues early relative to the CDR3; the germline J gene fills the gap. The J gene is TRBJ2-7, the V gene TRBV28; 12 bases are shared with TRBD1. CDR1 and CDR2 (germline): MDHEN, SYDVKM. This CDR3 is 19 amino acids long. Germline trimming cut 6 bases from V and 0 bases from J; bases unmatched to any gene: 15. CDR3 bases read: TGTGCCAGCAGCGTACCCCCGGGACAGGGGGCGAGGAGCTCCTACGAG. Translating gives CASSVPPGQGARSSYE. The CDR3 as a whole reads CASSVPPGQGARSSYEQYF.

A word on this clone: From the germline J gene comes the end of the CDR3, since the read stops 3 residues before it. The chain couples TRBV6-2 or TRBV6-3 to TRBJ2-5; no clear D. Germline V gene lookup returns CDR1 MNHEY and CDR2 SVGEGT. This CDR3 has 13 residues. Trimming cost V 7 bases and J 1 base, with 10 bases left between them. The chain's CDR3 is CASNSFFQETQYF. Incomplete CDR3 DNA: TGTGCCAGCAATAGCTTCTTCCAAGAGACC.

CDR3 DNA (partial): TGTGCCAGCTCAGCTGACAGGGTGGAGACC. Amino acid sequence: CASSADRVET. The complete CDR3 protein is CASSADRVETQYF. This chain joins TRBV18 and TRBJ2-5; 7 nucleotides match TRBD1. The read stops 3 residues short of the end of the CDR3; the missing end is completed from the germline J gene. This CDR3 has 13 residues. Germline V gene lookup returns CDR1 KGHSH and CDR2 LQKENI. Unmatched junction bases numbered 5, after V lost 5 bases and J lost 5 bases.

Notes on this clone: The sequenced fragment ends 3 residues before the CDR3 boundary, so the rest is inferred from the germline J gene. This rearrangement joins TRBV5-5 to TRBJ2-7; TRBD2 matches 13 bases. This CDR3 contains 15 residues. Germline V gene lookup returns CDR1 SGHKS and CDR2 YYEKEE (reference sequence). The V and J ends lost 2 bases and 4 bases, in that order; junction bases with no gene match: 3. CDR3 bases read: TGTGCCAGCAGCTTTGGACTAGCGGGGGCTTACGAG. Encoded protein: CASSFGLAGAYE. The complete CDR3 sequence is CASSFGLAGAYEQYF.

Remarks on this clone: The observed sequence ends 3 residues before the CDR3 terminus, with the missing tail filled in from the germline J gene. V usage is TRBV18 and J usage is TRBJ1-5; TRBD1 might be the D (6 bases). This CDR3 region has 15 residues. Germline CDR1 reads KGHSH; CDR2 reads LQKENI. V was trimmed by 0 bases and J by 4 bases, leaving 10 bases between them. The part of the CDR3 DNA that was read is TGTGCCAGCTCACCACCCGGGACACCGAATCAGCCC. Translated: CASSPPGTPNQP. The entire CDR3 sequence reads CASSPPGTPNQPQHF.

Details on this clone: The CDR3 end lies 3 residues beyond the end of the read and is filled in from the germline J gene. The chain has TRBV7-8 and TRBJ2-7; D unclear. V was trimmed by 5 bases and J by 3 bases, leaving 20 bases between them. Germline V CDR1 and CDR2: SGHVS, FQNEAQ. This CDR3 comprises 16 residues. CDR3 sequence reads: CASSPPWPSPLYEQYF. The CDR3 DNA, read in part, is TGTGCCAGCAGCCCCCCGTGGCCCTCACCCCTCTACGAG.

For this clone: The missing CDR3 end, 3 residues past where the read stops, is filled in from the germline J gene. The chain uses TRBV20-1 and TRBJ2-5; 12 nucleotides agree with TRBD2. CDR1 and CDR2 (germline): DFQATT, SNEGSKA (reference sequence). The CDR3 extends over 17 amino acids. The V and J ends lost 4 bases and 5 bases, in that order; junction bases with no gene match: 14. The CDR3 sequence: CSAILAGGQAGRETQYF. The sequenced CDR3 bases are TGCAGTGCTATACTAGCGGGGGGCCAAGCCGGAAGGGAGACC.

Comment on this clone: The read ends 3 residues early relative to the CDR3; the germline J gene fills the gap. The chain joins TRBV5-1 to TRBJ2-1; tentatively, D is TRBD2 (7 bases). The CDR3 runs to 15 residues. Germline assignment: CDR1 SGHRS and CDR2 YFSETQ. The ends were cut back, 1 base at V and 5 bases at J, with 13 bases in the middle. The sequenced CDR3 bases are TGCGCCAGCAGCTTGTTGCGGGGGCCTAACAATGAG. Its protein is CASSLLRGPNNE. The whole CDR3 is CASSLLRGPNNEQFF.

Here the CDR3 reads CASSEPRQGAGELFF. CDR3 bases read: TGTGCCAGCAGTGAACCGAGACAGGGAGCCGGGGAG. The V and J genes are TRBV6-1 and TRBJ2-2; 7 bases line up with TRBD1. The read ends 3 residues early relative to the CDR3; the germline J gene fills the gap. Germline-derived CDR1 and CDR2 are MNHNS and SASEGT. The CDR3 spans 15 residues. The trim removed 2 bases at V and 6 bases at J, leaving 6 bases unmatched.

In regard to this clone: Read sequence stops 3 residues before the CDR3 end, and the germline J gene provides the missing end. This chain links TRBV5-1 with TRBJ2-1; 16 bases fit TRBD2. Germline V gene lookup returns CDR1 SGHRS and CDR2 YFSETQ. The CDR3 is made up of 17 amino acids. Unmatched junction bases numbered 3, after V lost 2 bases and J lost 4 bases. CDR3 protein: CASSFGTSGGAYNEQFF. The sequenced CDR3 bases are TGCGCCAGCAGCTTCGGGACTAGCGGGGGGGCTTACAATGAG.

Notes on this clone: The CDR3 is cut off 3 residues early in the read; its end comes from the germline J gene. This chain joins TRBV6-2 or TRBV6-3 and TRBJ2-3; 8 bases map to TRBD2. Germline V lookup: CDR1 MNHEY, CDR2 SVGEGT. CDR3 length: 16 residues. The V and J ends lost 2 bases and 3 bases, in that order; junction bases with no gene match: 7. Partial CDR3 DNA: TGTGCCAGCAGTTACCCCCTTGGACTAGCAACAGATACG. Residues: CASSYPLGLATDT. The whole CDR3 protein is CASSYPLGLATDTQYF.

For this clone: From the germline J gene comes the end of the CDR3, since the read stops 3 residues before it. This chain uses TRBV19 with TRBJ1-2; D is possibly TRBD1 (6 bases). CDR3 length equals 16 residues. CDR1 and CDR2 from the germline V gene are LNHDA and SQIVND (reference sequence). The V gene lost 5 bases and the J gene lost 0 bases, with 16 bases spanning the gap. Here the CDR3 reads CASSRDTLRANYGYTF. Incomplete CDR3 DNA: TGTGCCAGTAGTCGGGACACCCTTCGAGCTAACTATGGC.

A remark on this clone: The sequence runs out 3 residues before the end of the CDR3; the remainder is reconstructed from the germline J gene. The chain employs TRBV5-1 and TRBJ1-1; the D gene is possibly TRBD1 (6 bases). V was trimmed by 3 bases and J by 0 bases, leaving 9 bases between them. CDR1 and CDR2 from the germline V gene are SGHRS and YFSETQ. The length of the CDR3 is 14 residues. Incomplete CDR3 DNA: TGCGCCAGCAGCTCGGACAGAATGAACACTGAA. Protein: CASSSDRMNTE. The CDR3 in full is CASSSDRMNTEAFF.